The subject of this entry is one T cell receptor (beta chain). The data stem from a study of metastatic and nonmetastatic thyroid tumors. For the study at large: Repertoire data that came from the blood and tumor or nodule tissue of malignant and benign thyroid patients were compared.

The ends lost 0 bases at V and 6 bases at J; junction bases unmatched: 6. The CDR3 is made up of 18 amino acids. As handled by the study authors: Across clinicopathological groups, CDR3 differences served as the basis for building a distant-metastasis classifier for papillary thyroid cancer. TCRdb re-analyzed the PCR reads using MiXCR. These V and J calls are TCRdb output, not the study's own analysis. The data hold just over 70,000 clones, with less than 20% observed a single time. Treatment of any kind had been given to no patient before thyroid surgery. The rearrangement uses TRBV12-3 or TRBV12-4 and TRBJ2-1; 15 bases map to TRBD2. This receptor was identified in a female donor with papillary thyroid cancer or a benign thyroid nodule (not recorded which). Some clones in this sample may be carry-over from other donors' samples. The sequencing sample was made of blood. CDR3 in amino acids: CASSLAQGLAGGRNEQFF. The CDR3 DNA reads TGTGCCAGCAGTTTAGCGCAGGGACTAGCGGGGGGCCGCAATGAGCAGTTCTTC.